This T cell receptor (beta chain) derives from a study of T cells in Graves' hyperthyroidism and ophthalmopathy. Comments on this clonotype: Antigen: not known.

It was RNA transcripts that yielded the amplified TCR beta CDR3 regions. The study used the HTBI primer set for a first-round RT-PCR of the TCR CDR3. TCRdb itself ran the multiplex PCR reads through MiXCR, one entry per CDR3 protein. The sample includes about 640,000 distinct CDR3 sequences, around 21% of them seen just once. Broader study findings: In the analysis, a 13 V-J model separated ophthalmopathy from stable hyperthyroidism.

Each 10 ml fresh peripheral blood draw supplied the PBMCs. The sample taken for sequencing was blood. The clonotype comes from a man aged 30-40 years with Graves' ophthalmopathy.

CDR3 sequence reads: CATSFPGLGGEQYF. DNA of the CDR3: TGTGCCACCAGCTTCCCGGGACTAGGAGGCGAGCAGTACTTC. The chain recombines TRBV24-1 with TRBJ2-7; 8 bases line up with TRBD2. Germline CDR1 is KGHDR and CDR2 is SFDVKD. V lost 7 bases to trimming and J lost 6 bases; unmatched junction nucleotides: 10. CDR3 size: 14 residues.